What follows is one T cell receptor beta chain and its context. Authors' methods: Reference gene primers were amplified, and this amplification served to estimate nucleated cell counts. Using immunoSEQ multiplex PCR, the repertoire was profiled, and TCRdb retains in-frame clones only, with some absent. For V, J and clone size, that table is used; D and trimming come from the DNA. The sample shows some 14,000 clones, less than 95% of them seen only once. The sample originates from a study of blood T cell repertoires in COVID-19. Overall study context: COVID-19 samples collected from the United States, Italy and Spain covered acute and convalescent phases. Sources were T cells, B-cell-depleted T cells, or PBMCs; the material itself was cDNA or gDNA.

Germline assignment: CDR1 LGHDT and CDR2 YNNKEL (reference sequence). The CDR3 has 14 residues. Germline trimming cut 4 bases from V and 5 bases from J; bases unmatched to any gene: 5. Material for sequencing was peripheral blood. The TCR was taken from a human donor in a cohort sampled during active COVID-19. This sequence joins TRBV3-1 (or the pseudogene TRBV3-2) and TRBJ2-3; 8 bases agree with TRBD2. This CDR3 reads CASSPMTSEDTQYF. The CDR3 nucleotides read TGTGCCAGCAGCCCGATGACTAGCGAAGATACGCAGTATTTT.